Presented here are 18 T cell receptor beta chains from one specimen sequenced in a study of beta chain features in type 1 diabetes. Expressed TCRB transcripts got sequenced, as all isolated RNA was reverse transcribed. Clones were sequenced by immunoSEQ multiplex PCR, and TCRdb holds only the in-frame ones, with some missing. The repertoire holds 140,000 to 150,000 clones, with approximately 13% as singletons. Findings of the study overall: TCRB CDR3s from Type 1 diabetes patients were moderately but significantly shorter in all four CD4+ subsets.

No cognate antigen is known for these TCRs. Sequencing was carried out using central memory CD4+ T cells from blood. These receptors came from a man aged 18 to 29 with type 1 diabetes.

The chain employs TRBV7-2 and TRBJ1-1; weak D call: TRBD1 (6 bases). Germline V CDR1 and CDR2: SGHTA, FQGNSA. The CDR3 totals 12 residues. The germline V and J ends were trimmed by 1 base and 11 bases, with 11 bases remaining between them. CDR3 amino acids: CASSLGTEGAFF. The CDR3 coding sequence is TGTGCCAGCAGCTTAGGGACAGAAGGTGCTTTCTTT.

This clone occurred a few times. The chain couples TRBV5-1 to TRBJ2-3; possibly TRBD1 for D (5 bases). CDR3 length: 16 residues. Looked up from germline, CDR1 is SGHRS and CDR2 is YFSETQ. V dropped 4 bases and J dropped 3 bases, with 18 bases sitting between them. CDR3 coding DNA: TGCGCCAGCAGCCAACAAGCAGGGATGTCGACAGATACGCAGTATTTT. This gives the protein CASSQQAGMSTDTQYF.

This clone was observed once. This rearrangement joins TRBV27 to TRBJ2-4; no firm D call. Germline V gene lookup returns CDR1 MNHEY and CDR2 SMNVEV (reference sequence). Between the trimmed V and J ends, which lost 2 bases and 2 bases, there was a span of 13 bases. The CDR3 sequence is 16 residues long. CDR3 in DNA: TGTGCCAGCAGTTTAATCTCAGTGGGAACCAAAAACATTCAGTACTTC. Translating gives CASSLISVGTKNIQYF.

The V call is TRBV5-4, the J call TRBJ2-7, with D possibly being TRBD1 (7 bases). The germline CDR1 and CDR2 sequences are SGHNT and YYREEE (reference sequence). CDR3 length equals 14 residues. The V and J ends lost 2 bases and 3 bases respectively, with 12 bases between them. The CDR3 DNA reads TGTGCCAGCAGCTTCCAGGGGGGAAGCTACGAGCAGTACTTC. Protein product: CASSFQGGSYEQYF.

The V call is TRBV30, the J call TRBJ2-2; maybe TRBD1 (6 bases). There are 15 residues in the CDR3. V was pared by 4 bases and J by 0 bases, with 12 bases between. CDR1 and CDR2 from the germline V gene are GTSNPN and SVGIG (reference sequence). The CDR3 sequence is CAWIAGAPNTGELFF. The CDR3 DNA is TGTGCCTGGATAGCAGGGGCTCCGAACACCGGGGAGCTGTTTTTT.

The chain carries TRBV28 and TRBJ1-2; D is unresolved. V was trimmed by 7 bases and J by 5 bases, leaving 17 bases between them. From germline, CDR1 is MDHEN and CDR2 SYDVKM. This CDR3 has 14 amino acids. CDR3 nucleotide sequence: TGTGCCAGCACCCCCGGTAGGCTAGATTATGGCTACACCTTC. This sequence encodes CASTPGRLDYGYTF.

The rearrangement links TRBV5-4 to TRBJ2-3, with TRBD2 matching over 12 bases. Trimming removed 4 bases from V and 2 bases from J; junction bases left unmatched: 8. The CDR3 is 17 amino acids. Germline V gives CDR1 SGHNT, CDR2 YYREEE (reference sequence). CDR3 DNA sequence: TGTGCCAGCAGCCCGAGACTAGCGGGGGCCGTCACAGATACGCAGTATTTT. Translating gives CASSPRLAGAVTDTQYF.

This clone has more than one count but fewer than ten. CDR3 in DNA: TGTGCCAGCAGCCCCAGTAGCGGGGGGCTTTACAATGAGCAGTTCTTC. Amino acid sequence: CASSPSSGGLYNEQFF. The rearrangement joins TRBV5-8 to TRBJ2-1; 10 bases align to TRBD2. CDR3 size: 16 residues. Germline V CDR1 and CDR2: SGHTS, YDEGEE. The junction had 8 bases not matched to a gene; V was cut back by 4 bases and J by 4 bases.

In its sample, this clone was seen a few times. The CDR3 reads CASSLAGELDTQYF. The CDR3 nucleotides read TGTGCCAGCTCCCTAGCGGGGGAACTTGATACGCAGTATTTT. The gene calls are TRBV6-6 and TRBJ2-3; the match to TRBD2 covers 10 bases. The germline gives CDR1 MNHNY, CDR2 SVGAGI (reference sequence). V shed 8 bases and J 6 bases; nucleotides not matched to a gene: 8. The CDR3 runs to 14 residues.

The chain employs TRBV18 and TRBJ2-5; unclear D gene. Between the trimmed V and J ends, which lost 6 bases and 4 bases, there was a span of 15 bases. The germline V gene has CDR1 KGHSH and CDR2 LQKENI. The CDR3 covers 14 residues. This CDR3 reads CASSLNFQRETQYF. The CDR3 DNA is TGTGCCAGCTCGTTGAACTTCCAGAGAGAGACCCAGTACTTC. Using reference TRBV18 and TRBJ2-5 for the parts outside the CDR3, the full variable domain is NAGVMQNPRHLVRRRGQEARLRCSPMKGHSHVYWYRQLPEEGLKFMVYLQKENIIDESGMPKERFSAEFPKEGPSILRIQQVVRGDSAAYFCASSLNFQRETQYFGPGTRLLVL.

This clone was found a few times. This sequence joins TRBV27 and TRBJ2-5; D call uncertain. The CDR3 is made up of 13 amino acids. The germline gives CDR1 MNHEY, CDR2 SMNVEV (reference sequence). V gave up 2 bases and J gave up 7 bases, with 11 bases separating them. The CDR3 spells CASSLDPRRTQYF. The CDR3 nucleotides are TGTGCCAGCAGTTTAGACCCGAGAAGGACCCAGTACTTC.

CDR3 DNA: TGTGCCAGCTCGCGAGACCAGGGGGTATCCTCCTACGAGCAGTACTTC. Protein product: CASSRDQGVSSYEQYF. This rearrangement joins TRBV18 to TRBJ2-7; 7 nucleotides align to TRBD1. V lost 6 bases to trimming and J lost 0 bases; unmatched junction nucleotides: 11. CDR1 and CDR2 from the germline V gene are KGHSH and LQKENI. There are 16 residues in the CDR3. Drawing the rest from reference TRBV18 and TRBJ2-7, the complete variable domain is NAGVMQNPRHLVRRRGQEARLRCSPMKGHSHVYWYRQLPEEGLKFMVYLQKENIIDESGMPKERFSAEFPKEGPSILRIQQVVRGDSAAYFCASSRDQGVSSYEQYFGPGTRLTVT.

The chain has TRBV7-2 and TRBJ1-1, with D hard to call. V lost 2 bases to trimming and J lost 3 bases, with 22 bases between them. This CDR3 spans 18 amino acids. Germline loops: CDR1 SGHTA, CDR2 FQGNSA. CDR3 sequence (DNA): TGTGCCAGCAGCTTAACATCCACAGCGAAAGGGCAAGACACTGAAGCTTTCTTT. This codes for CASSLTSTAKGQDTEAFF.

The table lists this clone with a few counts. This is likely an artifact of a read error, given a far larger clone one base away. At the DNA level, this CDR3 is encoded by other sequences in the same sample as well. This chain joins TRBV7-2 and TRBJ1-2; D uncertain. V lost 1 base to trimming and J lost 8 bases, with 14 bases between them. This CDR3 is built from 14 residues. Germline V gene data show CDR1 as SGHTA and CDR2 as FQGNSA. The CDR3, as DNA: TGTGCCAGCAGCTTAGTTGGGCAGGATAGGGGCTACACCTTC. Translation gives CASSLVGQDRGYTF.

The chain employs TRBV4-1 and TRBJ2-5, with D possibly TRBD1 on 5 matching bases. Germline lookup yields CDR1 MGHRA and CDR2 YSYEKL. The CDR3 is made up of 14 amino acids. The V gene lost 1 base and the J gene lost 1 base, with 7 bases spanning the gap. CDR3 bases: TGCGCCAGCAGCCAAGTAGGGGTCCAAGAGACCCAGTACTTC. This codes for CASSQVGVQETQYF.

Only a few counts were recorded for this clone. V gene TRBV2 combines with J gene TRBJ2-3; D is ambiguous. From germline, CDR1 is SNHLY and CDR2 FYNNEI. Deletions cut 4 bases from V and 7 bases from J, with 12 bases between. The CDR3 runs 13 residues. Here the CDR3 reads CASSASLLNTQYF. The CDR3 DNA reads TGTGCCAGCAGTGCGAGTCTGTTGAATACGCAGTATTTT.

J is TRBJ2-2 and V is TRBV10-3; D unclear. Trimming stripped 7 bases from V and 6 bases from J, with 9 bases between. The CDR3 sequence is 12 residues long. The germline V gene encodes CDR1 ENHRY and CDR2 SYGVKD. Written as DNA, the CDR3 is TGTGCCATCACCGGGCCCCCCGGGGAGCTGTTTTTT. It specifies CAITGPPGELFF.

V is TRBV7-9 and J is TRBJ1-4, with 11 bases fitting TRBD1. This CDR3 spans 17 amino acids. Germline V gene lookup returns CDR1 SEHNR and CDR2 FQNEAQ (reference sequence). Losses at the gene ends were 5 bases for V and 4 bases for J; bases not matched to a gene: 9. CDR3 in DNA: TGTGCCAGCAGCCCAGGATGGACAGGGGGCGGTAATGAAAAACTGTTTTTT. Protein product: CASSPGWTGGGNEKLFF.